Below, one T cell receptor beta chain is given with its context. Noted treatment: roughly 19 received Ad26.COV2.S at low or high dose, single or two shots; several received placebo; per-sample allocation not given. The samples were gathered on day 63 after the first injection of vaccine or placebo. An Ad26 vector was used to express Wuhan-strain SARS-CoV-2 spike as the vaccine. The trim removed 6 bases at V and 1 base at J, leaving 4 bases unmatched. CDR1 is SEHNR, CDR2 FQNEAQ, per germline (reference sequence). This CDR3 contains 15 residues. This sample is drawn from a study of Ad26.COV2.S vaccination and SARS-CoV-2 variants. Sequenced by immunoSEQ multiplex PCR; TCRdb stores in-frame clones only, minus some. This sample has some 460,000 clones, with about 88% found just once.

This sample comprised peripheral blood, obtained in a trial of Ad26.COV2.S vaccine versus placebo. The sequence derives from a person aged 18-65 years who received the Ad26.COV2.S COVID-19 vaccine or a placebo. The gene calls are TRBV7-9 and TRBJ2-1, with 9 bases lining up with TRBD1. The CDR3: CASRGGQGSYNEQFF. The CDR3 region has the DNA TGTGCCAGCAGGGGGGGACAGGGATCCTACAATGAGCAGTTCTTC. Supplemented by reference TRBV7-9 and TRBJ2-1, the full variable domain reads DTGVSQNPRHKITKRGQNVTFRCDPISEHNRLYWYRQTLGQGPEFLTYFQNEAQLEKSRLLSDRFSAERPKGSFSTLEIQRTEQGDSAMYLCASRGGQGSYNEQFFGPGTRLTVL.